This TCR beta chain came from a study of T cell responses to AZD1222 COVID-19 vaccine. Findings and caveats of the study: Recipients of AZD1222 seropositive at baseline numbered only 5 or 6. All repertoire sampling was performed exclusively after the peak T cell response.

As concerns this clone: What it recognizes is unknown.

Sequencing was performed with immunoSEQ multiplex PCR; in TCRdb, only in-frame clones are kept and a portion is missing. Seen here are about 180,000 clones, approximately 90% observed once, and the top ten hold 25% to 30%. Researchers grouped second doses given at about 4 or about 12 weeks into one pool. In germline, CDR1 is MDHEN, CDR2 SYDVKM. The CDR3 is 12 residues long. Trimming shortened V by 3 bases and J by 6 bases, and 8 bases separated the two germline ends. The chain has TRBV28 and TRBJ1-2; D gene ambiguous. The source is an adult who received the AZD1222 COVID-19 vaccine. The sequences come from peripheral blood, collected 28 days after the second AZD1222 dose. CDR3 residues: CASSFPAHGYTF. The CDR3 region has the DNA TGTGCCAGCAGTTTTCCCGCTCATGGCTACACCTTC.